A single sample gave rise to the 19 T cell receptor beta chains below, sequenced in a study of T cell responses to AZD1222 COVID-19 vaccine (dated by TCRdb to the early 2020s). The meaning of the sample's time point label: about 28 days (+/-7) after the second vaccine dose. The library was built by means of the immunoSEQ multiplex PCR assay. This is the immuneACCESS table as TCRdb keeps it, with only in-frame sequences that have V and J called. A part of the clones is gone; compared with another copy, unresolved V genes explain less than half, and the rest is unexplained. For this sample the table gives 150,000 to 200,000 clones, of which 85% to 95% were detected only once. In total, the top ten clones hold approximately 4.8% of the sample. The specimen was peripheral blood, collected 28 days after the second AZD1222 dose. Every receptor here comes from an adult who received the AZD1222 COVID-19 vaccine.

The J gene is TRBJ2-1, the V gene TRBV5-4; 9 nucleotides align to TRBD2. The V segment lost 1 base and the J segment 9 bases; nucleotides outside the gene matches: 11. The germline gives CDR1 SGHNT, CDR2 YYREEE (reference sequence). This CDR3 is 16 amino acids long. CDR3: CASSLTAGGFIREQFF. The CDR3 DNA is TGTGCCAGCAGCTTGACAGCGGGAGGTTTTATACGTGAGCAGTTCTTC.

The chain joins TRBV12-3 or TRBV12-4 to TRBJ1-2; the D is unclear. The germline V and J ends were trimmed by 1 base and 2 bases, with 5 bases remaining between them. This CDR3 has 13 residues. CDR3: CASSLGENYGYTF. DNA for the CDR3: TGTGCCAGCAGTTTAGGTGAGAACTATGGCTACACCTTC.

This rearrangement joins TRBV29-1 to TRBJ2-2; 14 nucleotides agree with TRBD2. Germline values: CDR1 SQVTM, CDR2 ANQGSEA. CDR3 length equals 18 residues. Losses at the gene ends were 7 bases for V and 4 bases for J; bases not matched to a gene: 14. In nucleotides, the CDR3 is TGCAGCGCCAACGCCCTGACTAGCGGGAGGGCTGGCACCGGGGAGCTGTTTTTT. Encoded protein: CSANALTSGRAGTGELFF.

The gene calls are TRBV3-1 (or the pseudogene TRBV3-2) and TRBJ2-1; 7 bases match TRBD2. The V gene end was trimmed by 1 base and the J gene end by 9 bases; junction bases not matched to a gene: 6. This CDR3 comprises 14 residues. Per the germline V gene, CDR1 is LGHDT and CDR2 is YNNKEL (reference sequence). The chain's CDR3 is CASSQVGGRTEQFF. CDR3 DNA sequence: TGTGCCAGCAGCCAAGTGGGCGGGAGAACTGAGCAGTTCTTC.

This chain connects TRBV19 to TRBJ1-5; D is perhaps TRBD1 (6 bases). The CDR3 contains 14 residues. Germline V gene data show CDR1 as LNHDA and CDR2 as SQIVND (reference sequence). V shed 8 bases and J shed 0 bases, with 11 bases lying between them. The CDR3: CASGGHLSNQPQHF. Here the CDR3 DNA reads TGTGCCAGTGGGGGGCACCTTAGCAATCAGCCCCAGCATTTT.

The CDR3 spells CASSFGLEVAVEQFF. In DNA form, the CDR3 reads TGCGCCAGCAGCTTCGGACTAGAGGTTGCGGTAGAGCAGTTCTTC. The V and J genes are TRBV4-1 and TRBJ2-1; 7 positions agree with TRBD2. The CDR3 totals 15 residues. Per germline, CDR1 MGHRA and CDR2 YSYEKL. The J segment lost 10 bases and the V segment lost 5 bases, leaving 14 bases of the junction unmatched.

The count of this clone is one. V usage is TRBV6-5 and J usage is TRBJ2-1; D is uncertain. V dropped 4 bases and J dropped 6 bases, with 10 bases sitting between them. From germline, CDR1 is MNHEY and CDR2 SVGAGI. This CDR3 spans 13 amino acids. CDR3 residues: CASSSASLNEQFF. In nucleotides, the CDR3 is TGTGCCAGCAGTTCGGCTAGTCTCAATGAGCAGTTCTTC.

This rearrangement joins TRBV7-3 to TRBJ2-3, with unresolved D. The CDR3 runs to 13 residues. Germline V gene sequence: CDR1 SGHTA, CDR2 FQGTGA. V was clipped by 2 bases and J by 11 bases, with 14 bases between them. CDR3 coding DNA: TGTGCCAGCAGCTTAGGTCCACAGTCAGTGCAGTATTTT. Translating gives CASSLGPQSVQYF.

This clone was observed once. The chain recombines TRBV6-2 or TRBV6-3 with TRBJ2-7, with D unresolved. CDR3 length: 13 residues. V lost 2 bases and J 2 bases, leaving 7 bases between the germline ends. Per the germline V gene, CDR1 is MNHEY and CDR2 is SVGEGT. The CDR3 DNA follows: TGTGCCAGCAGTTACGGCGTCACCTACGAGCAGTACTTC. Protein: CASSYGVTYEQYF.

The chain uses TRBV28 and TRBJ1-1; D gene ambiguous. Looked up from germline, CDR1 is MDHEN and CDR2 is SYDVKM. Between the trimmed V and J ends, which lost 2 bases and 4 bases, there was a span of 8 bases. The length of the CDR3 is 13 residues. CDR3 coding DNA: TGTGCCAGCAGTTTAGATAGTCTCACTGAAGCTTTCTTT. Protein: CASSLDSLTEAFF.

With respect to this clone: The sample contains more than one DNA sequence encoding this CDR3. This chain links TRBV20-1 with TRBJ1-1; D unresolved. V was clipped by 6 bases and J by 5 bases, with 10 bases between them. The CDR3 runs to 11 residues. Germline V gene sequence: CDR1 DFQATT, CDR2 SNEGSKA (reference sequence). The CDR3 DNA is TGCAGTGCCCGCAAGGGAACTGAAGCTTTCTTT. As protein: CSARKGTEAFF.

The rearrangement links TRBV6-2 or TRBV6-3 to TRBJ2-7; 10 nucleotides line up with TRBD2. CDR3 length: 16 amino acids. The V gene end was trimmed by 0 bases and the J gene end by 7 bases; junction bases not matched to a gene: 9. In germline, CDR1 is MNHEY, CDR2 SVGEGT. CDR3 region: CASSYSKREGLREQYF. The DNA for the CDR3 is TGTGCCAGCAGTTACTCGAAGCGGGAGGGCCTTAGAGAGCAGTACTTC.

The rearrangement links TRBV9 to TRBJ2-5, with D possibly being TRBD2 (6 bases). CDR1 and CDR2 (germline): SGDLS, YYNGEE. The germline V and J ends were trimmed by 0 bases and 5 bases, with 14 bases remaining between them. The CDR3 runs 15 residues. The CDR3 bases are TGTGCCAGCAGCGTAGGGACGGGAGTGGTGGAGACCCAGTACTTC. Its translation is CASSVGTGVVETQYF.

The CDR3 loop reads CASSQGTGYRSPLHF. The DNA of the CDR3 is TGTGCCAGCAGCCAAGGAACGGGGTATAGATCACCCCTCCACTTT. The J gene is TRBJ1-6, the V gene TRBV3-1 (or the pseudogene TRBV3-2); D gene uncertain. With 1 base removed from V and 10 bases from J, the gap between germline ends came to 14 bases. The CDR3 runs to 15 residues. In germline, CDR1 is LGHDT, CDR2 YNNKEL (reference sequence).

This chain links TRBV9 with TRBJ2-7, with 7 bases identical to TRBD2. Germline CDR1 is SGDLS and CDR2 is YYNGEE. This CDR3 has 15 amino acids. Losses at the gene ends were 0 bases for V and 4 bases for J; bases not matched to a gene: 7. The CDR3: CASSVGEGGSYEQYF. Written as DNA, the CDR3 is TGTGCCAGCAGCGTAGGGGAGGGCGGGAGTTACGAGCAGTACTTC.

This chain connects TRBV7-9 to TRBJ1-4; D is possibly TRBD1 (6 bases). V lost 8 bases and J lost 0, with 13 bases in between. The CDR3 extends over 15 amino acids. Germline lookup yields CDR1 SEHNR and CDR2 FQNEAQ (reference sequence). CDR3: CASGGQPATNEKLFF. The CDR3 nucleotides are TGTGCCAGCGGAGGACAGCCCGCAACTAATGAAAAACTGTTTTTT. The variable domain in full, completed from reference TRBV7-9 and TRBJ1-4, reads DTGVSQNPRHKITKRGQNVTFRCDPISEHNRLYWYRQTLGQGPEFLTYFQNEAQLEKSRLLSDRFSAERPKGSFSTLEIQRTEQGDSAMYLCASGGQPATNEKLFFGSGTQLSVL.

The CDR3 spells CASRLGRAYNEQFF. The CDR3 DNA reads as TGTGCCAGTAGGTTGGGGCGGGCCTACAATGAGCAGTTCTTC. The V and J genes are TRBV19 and TRBJ2-1, with D tentatively TRBD1 or TRBD2 (5 bases each). Trimming shortened V by 6 bases and J by 2 bases, and 11 bases separated the two germline ends. The germline gives CDR1 LNHDA, CDR2 SQIVND (reference sequence). The CDR3 is 14 amino acids.

V is TRBV24-1 and J is TRBJ2-1; D unresolved. Germline CDR1 and CDR2: KGHDR and SFDVKD. The CDR3 extends over 15 amino acids. V was cut by 2 bases and J by 5 bases, with 12 bases left in between. CDR3 residues: CATSDSGRPHNEQFF. The CDR3 DNA is TGTGCCACCAGTGATTCCGGCAGGCCCCACAATGAGCAGTTCTTC.

The chain combines TRBV6-5 with TRBJ1-2; the D gene is possibly TRBD1 (5 bases). This CDR3 has 13 amino acids. V was clipped by 7 bases and J by 6 bases, with 15 bases between them. CDR1 is MNHEY and CDR2 is SVGAGI in the germline V gene. This chain's CDR3 is CASIQGTVNGYTF. The CDR3 nucleotides are TGTGCCAGCATTCAAGGGACGGTAAATGGCTACACCTTC.